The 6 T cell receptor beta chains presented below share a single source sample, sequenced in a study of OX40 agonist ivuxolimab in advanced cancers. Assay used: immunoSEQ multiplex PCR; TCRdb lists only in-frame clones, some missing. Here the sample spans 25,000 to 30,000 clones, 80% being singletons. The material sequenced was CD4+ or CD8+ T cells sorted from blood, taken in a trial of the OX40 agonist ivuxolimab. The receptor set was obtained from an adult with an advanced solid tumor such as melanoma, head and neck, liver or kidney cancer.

CDR3 loop: CASRTANTGELFF. CDR3 DNA sequence: TGTGCCAGCAGGACAGCGAACACCGGGGAGCTGTTTTTT. This chain uses TRBV7-9 with TRBJ2-2; perhaps TRBD1 as D (5 bases). There are 13 residues in the CDR3. The germline V gene has CDR1 SEHNR and CDR2 FQNEAQ (reference sequence). V was shortened by 6 bases and J by 0 bases, with 5 bases between the two germline ends. Variable domain in full (rest from reference TRBV7-9 and TRBJ2-2): DTGVSQNPRHKITKRGQNVTFRCDPISEHNRLYWYRQTLGQGPEFLTYFQNEAQLEKSRLLSDRFSAERPKGSFSTLEIQRTEQGDSAMYLCASRTANTGELFFGEGSRLTVL.

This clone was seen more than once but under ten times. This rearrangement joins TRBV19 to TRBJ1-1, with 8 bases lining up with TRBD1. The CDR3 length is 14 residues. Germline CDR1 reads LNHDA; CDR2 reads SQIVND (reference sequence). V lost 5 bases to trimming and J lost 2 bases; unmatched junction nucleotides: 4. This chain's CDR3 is CASSRPGGNTEAFF. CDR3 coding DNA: TGTGCCAGTAGTCGCCCAGGGGGCAACACTGAAGCTTTCTTT. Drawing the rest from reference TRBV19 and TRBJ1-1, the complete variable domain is DGGITQSPKYLFRKEGQNVTLSCEQNLNHDAMYWYRQDPGQGLRLIYYSQIVNDFQKGDIAEGYSVSREKKESFPLTVTSAQKNPTAFYLCASSRPGGNTEAFFGQGTRLTVV.

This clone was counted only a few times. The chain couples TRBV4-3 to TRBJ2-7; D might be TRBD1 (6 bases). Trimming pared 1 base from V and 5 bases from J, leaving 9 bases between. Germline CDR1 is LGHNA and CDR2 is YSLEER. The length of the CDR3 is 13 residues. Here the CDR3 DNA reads TGCGCCAGCAGCCAAGCACAGGGAAACGAGCAGTACTTC. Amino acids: CASSQAQGNEQYF.

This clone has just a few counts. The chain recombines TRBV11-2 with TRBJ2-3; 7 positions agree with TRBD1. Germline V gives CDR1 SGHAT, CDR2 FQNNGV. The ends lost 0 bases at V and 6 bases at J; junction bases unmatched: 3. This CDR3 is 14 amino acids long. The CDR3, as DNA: TGTGCCAGCAGCTTAGAAGGGGGCTGGGATACGCAGTATTTT. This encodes CASSLEGGWDTQYF.

CDR3 nucleotide sequence: TGTGCCAGCAGCCCCACCGGGGACACAGATACGCAGTATTTT. Residues: CASSPTGDTDTQYF. The genes are TRBV14 and TRBJ2-3; D is perhaps TRBD2 (5 bases). CDR1 and CDR2 from the germline V gene are SGHDN and FVKESK. Deletions cut 4 bases from V and 2 bases from J, with 10 bases between. This CDR3 comprises 14 residues.

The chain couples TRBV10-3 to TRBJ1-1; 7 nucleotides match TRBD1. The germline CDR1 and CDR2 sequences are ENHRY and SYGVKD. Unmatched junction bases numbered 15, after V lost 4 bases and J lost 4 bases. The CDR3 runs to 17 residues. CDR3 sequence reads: CAISAALGGDFVTEAFF. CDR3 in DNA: TGTGCCATCAGTGCCGCTTTAGGGGGCGATTTTGTCACTGAAGCTTTCTTT.